The 13 T cell receptor beta chains presented below share a single source sample, sequenced in a study of breast tumors, draining lymph nodes, adjacent tissues. Via MiXCR, TCRdb re-called the multiplex PCR reads, giving one row per CDR3 protein. Counted here are roughly 220,000 distinct CDR3 sequences, less than 35% occurring once; the ten biggest clones make up approximately 3.6%. Axillary draining lymph nodes of breast cancer patients supplied the node samples. The material sequenced was axillary lymph node tissue. The receptor source for this set is a female donor with breast cancer. Some clones in this sample may be carry-over from other donors' samples.

As concerns this clonotype: Being one base from a much bigger clone, this may be a read error. The conserved closing phenylalanine or tryptophan is absent in this CDR3, likely reflecting a read error. The gene calls are TRBV7-9 and TRBJ1-2; TRBD1 matches 7 bases. Germline loops: CDR1 SEHNR, CDR2 FQNEAQ (reference sequence). The junction had 9 bases not matched to a gene; V was cut back by 8 bases and J by 3 bases. The CDR3 has 14 residues. The CDR3 region is CASSPAGGHYGYTL. The CDR3 coding sequence is TGTGCCAGCTCACCCGCAGGGGGACACTATGGCTACACCCTC.

At least ten counts were recorded for this clonotype. The genes are TRBV6-5 and TRBJ1-2; D is undetermined. From germline, CDR1 is MNHEY and CDR2 SVGAGI. V was pared by 2 bases and J by 8 bases, with 9 bases between. The CDR3 covers 12 residues. CDR3 loop: CASSYPGGGYTF. Written as DNA, the CDR3 is TGTGCCAGCAGTTACCCGGGAGGCGGCTACACCTTC.

For this clonotype: This sequence may be a read error, since a much larger clone differs from it by one base. The chain has TRBV20-1 and TRBJ2-3; D gene unclear. Per the germline V gene, CDR1 is DFQATT and CDR2 is SNEGSKA (reference sequence). The CDR3 spans 12 residues. This chain's CDR3 is CGATPSTDTQYF. As DNA, the CDR3 is TGCGGTGCTACGCCATCCACAGATACGCAGTATTTT.

This clonotype was picked up many times. The chain joins TRBV20-1 to TRBJ2-2; 7 bases align to TRBD1. V was pared by 5 bases and J by 0 bases, with 12 bases of the junction left unmatched. The germline gives CDR1 DFQATT, CDR2 SNEGSKA (reference sequence). CDR3 length: 17 residues. The DNA of the CDR3 is TGCAGTGCTCCGGACAGGACTCAAACTCCGAACACCGGGGAGCTGTTTTTT. Its translation is CSAPDRTQTPNTGELFF.

The chain joins TRBV7-9 to TRBJ1-4; perhaps TRBD1 as D (6 bases). CDR1 is SEHNR and CDR2 is FQNEAQ in the germline V gene (reference sequence). The CDR3 contains 14 residues. Trimming shortened V by 0 bases and J by 8 bases, and 10 bases separated the two germline ends. CDR3 protein: CASSLAGGIEKLFF. Here the CDR3 DNA reads TGTGCCAGCAGCTTAGCAGGGGGAATAGAAAAACTGTTTTTT.

This clonotype was observed many times. The chain uses TRBV20-1 and TRBJ1-5; D not certain. The CDR3 sequence is 13 residues long. The germline V gene encodes CDR1 DFQATT and CDR2 SNEGSKA (reference sequence). With 3 bases removed from V and 9 bases from J, the gap between germline ends came to 15 bases. The CDR3 sequence is CSARDARGRPQHF. The CDR3 DNA reads TGCAGTGCTAGGGATGCTCGTGGGAGGCCCCAGCATTTT.

This clonotype was recorded at least ten times. The chain recombines TRBV20-1 with TRBJ2-3; the D is unclear. The germline CDR1 and CDR2 sequences are DFQATT and SNEGSKA (reference sequence). This CDR3 contains 14 residues. As DNA, the CDR3 is TGCAGCGCAATAGGACCCCAATCCGTGGATACGCAGTATTTT. This encodes CSAIGPQSVDTQYF.

This clonotype appeared many times. The genes are TRBV5-6 and TRBJ2-1; TRBD2 matches 10 bases. The CDR3 length is 16 residues. V lost 2 bases and J lost 7; bases outside the gene matches: 9. The germline V gene has CDR1 SGHDT and CDR2 YYEEEE. CDR3 DNA: TGTGCCAGCAGCTTCTTCGTAGCGGGAGGTAGGAATGAGCAGTTCTTC. It specifies CASSFFVAGGRNEQFF. Using reference TRBV5-6 and TRBJ2-1 for the parts outside the CDR3, the full variable domain is DAGVTQSPTHLIKTRGQQVTLRCSPKSGHDTVSWYQQALGQGPQFIFQYYEEEERQRGNFPDRFSGHQFPNYSSELNVNALLLGDSALYLCASSFFVAGGRNEQFFGPGTRLTVL.

The chain links TRBV3-1 to TRBJ2-3, with a weak D call TRBD2 (5 bases). The CDR3 length is 14 residues. V was clipped by 4 bases and J by 6 bases, with 14 bases between them. Germline V lookup: CDR1 LGHDT, CDR2 YNNKEL (reference sequence). The CDR3 protein is CASSRLSGWDTQYF. In nucleotides, the CDR3 is TGTGCCAGCAGCCGACTGAGCGGATGGGATACGCAGTATTTT.

At least ten counts were recorded for this clonotype. This sequence joins TRBV11-2 and TRBJ2-1, with 8 bases identical to TRBD1. CDR1 and CDR2 (germline): SGHAT, FQNNGV. The CDR3 runs 15 residues. The J segment lost 5 bases and the V segment lost 5 bases, leaving 8 bases of the junction unmatched. Written as DNA, the CDR3 is TGTGCCAGCAGCCCTCAGGGGGCTTCGGACAATGAGCAGTTCTTC. Amino acid sequence: CASSPQGASDNEQFF.

The table lists this clonotype with many counts. This chain connects TRBV5-1 to TRBJ2-3; D is perhaps TRBD1 (6 bases). The germline V gene has CDR1 SGHRS and CDR2 YFSETQ. The CDR3 is 15 residues long. The V end lost 1 base, the J end lost 2 bases, and 11 bases lay between the germline ends. Here the CDR3 DNA reads TGCGCCAGCAGCTTGTCGACGGGACACACAGATACGCAGTATTTT. Translation gives CASSLSTGHTDTQYF.

This clonotype showed up many times. V is TRBV20-1 and J is TRBJ1-4, with D unresolved. This CDR3 has 11 amino acids. V shed 5 bases and J shed 0 bases, with 1 base lying between them. Per the germline V gene, CDR1 is DFQATT and CDR2 is SNEGSKA (reference sequence). The CDR3 region is CSASTNEKLFF. The CDR3 bases are TGCAGTGCTTCAACTAATGAAAAACTGTTTTTT.

The V call is TRBV7-3, the J call TRBJ2-5, with 13 bases that match TRBD2. Germline loops: CDR1 SGHTA, CDR2 FQGTGA. J was trimmed by 4 bases and V by 4 bases; bases with no gene match: 6. The CDR3 runs to 16 residues. CDR3 sequence (DNA): TGTGCCAGCAGCTCCTGGACTAGCGGGAGCGGAGAGACCCAGTACTTC. Amino acid sequence: CASSSWTSGSGETQYF. Drawing the rest from reference TRBV7-3 and TRBJ2-5, the complete variable domain is GAGVSQTPSNKVTEKGKYVELRCDPISGHTALYWYRQSLGQGPEFLIYFQGTGAADDSGLPNDRFFAVRPEGSVSTLKIQRTERGDSAVYLCASSSWTSGSGETQYFGPGTRLLVL.